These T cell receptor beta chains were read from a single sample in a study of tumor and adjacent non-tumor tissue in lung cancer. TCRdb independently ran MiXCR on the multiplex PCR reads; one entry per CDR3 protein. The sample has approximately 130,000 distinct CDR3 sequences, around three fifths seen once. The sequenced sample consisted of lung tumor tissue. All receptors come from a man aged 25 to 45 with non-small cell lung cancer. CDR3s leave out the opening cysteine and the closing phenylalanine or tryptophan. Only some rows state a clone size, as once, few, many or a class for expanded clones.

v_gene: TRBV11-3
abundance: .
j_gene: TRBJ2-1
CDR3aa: TSSPTHGNEQF

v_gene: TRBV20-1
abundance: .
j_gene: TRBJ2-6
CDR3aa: SARVMGSGANVLA

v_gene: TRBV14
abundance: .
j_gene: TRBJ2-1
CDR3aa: ASSQRAGALLWEQF

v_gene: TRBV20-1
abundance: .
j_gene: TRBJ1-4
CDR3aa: SVYRENEKLF

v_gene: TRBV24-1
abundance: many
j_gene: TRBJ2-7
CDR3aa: ATSGGSYEQY

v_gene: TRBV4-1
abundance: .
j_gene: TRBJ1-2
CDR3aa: ASSQGARSSGYT

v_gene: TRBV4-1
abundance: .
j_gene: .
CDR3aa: ACSQDEGGYIKNIQY

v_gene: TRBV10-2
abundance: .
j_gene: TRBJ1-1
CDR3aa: ASNEECPNTEAF

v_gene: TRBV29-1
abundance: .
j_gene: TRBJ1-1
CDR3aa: SVPPRGTEAF

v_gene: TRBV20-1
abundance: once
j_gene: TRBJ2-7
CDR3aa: SAKLAGGGYQQY

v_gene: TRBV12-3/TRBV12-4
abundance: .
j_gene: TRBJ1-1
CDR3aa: TSSLLTGGIEAF

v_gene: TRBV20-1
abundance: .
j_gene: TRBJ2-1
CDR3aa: SAKSAWGYNEQF

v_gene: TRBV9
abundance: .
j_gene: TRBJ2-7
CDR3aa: ASSAEGLTYEQY

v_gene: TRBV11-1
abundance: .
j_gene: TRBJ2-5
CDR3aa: ASSAHLGQVETQY

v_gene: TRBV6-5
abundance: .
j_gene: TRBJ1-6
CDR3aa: ASSRPRGTNSPLH

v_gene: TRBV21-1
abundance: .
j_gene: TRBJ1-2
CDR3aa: ASNGRPLGGYT

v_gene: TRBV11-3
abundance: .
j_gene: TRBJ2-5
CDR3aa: ASSIEAGGQETQY

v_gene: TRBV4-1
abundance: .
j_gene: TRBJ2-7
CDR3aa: ASSSREGEGRSYEQY

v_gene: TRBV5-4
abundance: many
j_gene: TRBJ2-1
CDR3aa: ASSPPAGVRNEQF

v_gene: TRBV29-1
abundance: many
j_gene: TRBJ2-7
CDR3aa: SVGGHSSRGPYEQY